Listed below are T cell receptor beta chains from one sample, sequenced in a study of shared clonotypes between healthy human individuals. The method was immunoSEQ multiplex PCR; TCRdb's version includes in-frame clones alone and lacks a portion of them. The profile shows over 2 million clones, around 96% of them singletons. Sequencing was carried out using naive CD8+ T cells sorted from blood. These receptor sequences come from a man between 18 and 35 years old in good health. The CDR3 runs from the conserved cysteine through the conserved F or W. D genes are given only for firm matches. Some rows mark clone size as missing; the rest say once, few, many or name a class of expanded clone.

cdr3_aa: CASSPKGLAGAYEQYF; cdr3_nt: TGTGCCAGCAGCCCGAAGGGACTAGCGGGGGCCTACGAGCAGTACTTC; clone_size: .; j_call: TRBJ2-7; d_call: TRBD2; v_call: TRBV14
cdr3_aa: CASSKDSYEQYF; cdr3_nt: TGTGCCAGCAGTAAGGACAGCTACGAGCAGTACTTC; clone_size: .; j_call: TRBJ2-7; d_call: .; v_call: TRBV2
cdr3_aa: CASSAVVAANYGYTF; cdr3_nt: TGTGCCAGCAGCGCAGTGGTGGCAGCTAACTATGGCTACACCTTC; clone_size: .; j_call: TRBJ1-2; d_call: .; v_call: TRBV9
cdr3_aa: CATLLAGGPLYEQFF; cdr3_nt: TGTGCCACCCTACTAGCGGGAGGGCCTCTTTATGAGCAGTTCTTC; clone_size: .; j_call: TRBJ2-1; d_call: TRBD2; v_call: TRBV6-6
cdr3_aa: CASSISSSNYGYTF; cdr3_nt: TGTGCCAGTAGTATTTCCAGTTCTAACTATGGCTACACCTTC; clone_size: .; j_call: TRBJ1-2; d_call: .; v_call: TRBV19
cdr3_aa: CASRGQDLGGYTF; cdr3_nt: TGTGCCAGCAGGGGACAGGATCTGGGCGGCTACACCTTC; clone_size: .; j_call: TRBJ1-2; d_call: TRBD1; v_call: TRBV6-5
cdr3_aa: CSVEAGENTGELFF; cdr3_nt: TGCAGCGTTGAGGCAGGGGAGAACACCGGGGAGCTGTTTTTT; clone_size: .; j_call: TRBJ2-2; d_call: .; v_call: TRBV29-1
cdr3_aa: CASSLGPGTGITSEQYF; cdr3_nt: TGTGCCAGCAGCTTAGGACCCGGGACAGGTATCACGAGCGAGCAGTACTTC; clone_size: .; j_call: TRBJ2-7; d_call: TRBD1; v_call: TRBV11-2
cdr3_aa: CASEGGPREKLFF; cdr3_nt: TGTGCCAGCGAAGGGGGTCCACGGGAAAAACTGTTTTTT; clone_size: .; j_call: TRBJ1-4; d_call: .; v_call: TRBV21-1
cdr3_aa: CASSLDGTYEQYF; cdr3_nt: TGTGCCAGCAGTCTGGACGGCACCTACGAGCAGTACTTC; clone_size: .; j_call: TRBJ2-7; d_call: .; v_call: TRBV27
cdr3_aa: CASSTDREKDYEQYF; cdr3_nt: TGTGCCAGCAGCACGGACAGGGAGAAGGACTACGAGCAGTACTTC; clone_size: .; j_call: TRBJ2-7; d_call: TRBD1; v_call: TRBV5-6
cdr3_aa: CASSSRDRANTGELFF; cdr3_nt: TGTGCCAGCAGCAGCCGGGACAGGGCAAACACCGGGGAGCTGTTTTTT; clone_size: once; j_call: TRBJ2-2; d_call: TRBD1; v_call: TRBV9
cdr3_aa: CASSLEEKREQYF; cdr3_nt: TGTGCCAGCAGCTTAGAGGAGAAGAGGGAGCAGTACTTC; clone_size: .; j_call: TRBJ2-7; d_call: .; v_call: TRBV7-6
cdr3_aa: CASSIKSLWNTGELFF; cdr3_nt: TGTGCCAGTAGTATAAAGTCCCTCTGGAACACCGGGGAGCTGTTTTTT; clone_size: .; j_call: TRBJ2-2; d_call: .; v_call: TRBV19
cdr3_aa: CASSELTTSGGSNGYTF; cdr3_nt: TGTGCCAGCAGTGAACTTACGACGTCAGGGGGCTCCAATGGCTACACCTTC; clone_size: .; j_call: TRBJ1-2; d_call: TRBD1; v_call: TRBV6-1
cdr3_aa: CASSLEAPSRTQYF; cdr3_nt: TGTGCCAGCAGCTTAGAAGCACCCTCCCGTACGCAGTATTTT; clone_size: .; j_call: TRBJ2-3; d_call: .; v_call: TRBV7-9
cdr3_aa: CASSEDGGNLAGNEQFF; cdr3_nt: TGTGCCAGCAGCGAGGACGGGGGCAATCTAGCGGGAAATGAGCAGTTCTTC; clone_size: .; j_call: TRBJ2-1; d_call: TRBD2; v_call: TRBV9
cdr3_aa: CASTPYGEGRPDTQYF; cdr3_nt: TGTGCCAGCACCCCTTATGGGGAGGGCCGTCCAGATACGCAGTATTTT; clone_size: .; j_call: TRBJ2-3; d_call: TRBD2; v_call: TRBV5-4
cdr3_aa: CASSPKGRVDEQYF; cdr3_nt: TGTGCCAGCAGCCCCAAAGGGAGGGTCGACGAGCAGTACTTC; clone_size: .; j_call: TRBJ2-7; d_call: TRBD2; v_call: TRBV9
cdr3_aa: CASSLVFGSYEQYF; cdr3_nt: TGTGCCAGCAGCTTGGTCTTCGGCTCCTACGAGCAGTACTTC; clone_size: .; j_call: TRBJ2-7; d_call: .; v_call: TRBV5-8
cdr3_aa: CASSDQLGTAGTGELFF; cdr3_nt: TGTGCCAGCAGTGACCAATTAGGAACCGCGGGCACCGGGGAGCTGTTTTTT; clone_size: .; j_call: TRBJ2-2; d_call: .; v_call: TRBV6-1
cdr3_aa: CASSHGQAPYEQYF; cdr3_nt: TGTGCCAGCTCCCACGGACAGGCCCCCTACGAGCAGTACTTC; clone_size: .; j_call: TRBJ2-7; d_call: TRBD1; v_call: TRBV18
cdr3_aa: CSVEEGWRGVTDTQYF; cdr3_nt: TGCAGCGTTGAAGAGGGGTGGCGGGGGGTCACAGATACGCAGTATTTT; clone_size: .; j_call: TRBJ2-3; d_call: TRBD2; v_call: TRBV29-1
cdr3_aa: CAISEDRAYEQYF; cdr3_nt: TGTGCCATCAGTGAGGATAGGGCCTACGAGCAGTACTTC; clone_size: .; j_call: TRBJ2-7; d_call: .; v_call: TRBV10-3
cdr3_aa: CASSEGWGSYEQYF; cdr3_nt: TGTGCCAGTAGTGAGGGTTGGGGCTCCTACGAGCAGTACTTC; clone_size: .; j_call: TRBJ2-7; d_call: .; v_call: TRBV19
cdr3_aa: CATQTTGLNTEAFF; cdr3_nt: TGTGCCACCCAAACTACAGGGCTAAACACTGAAGCTTTCTTT; clone_size: .; j_call: TRBJ1-1; d_call: .; v_call: TRBV25-1
cdr3_aa: CASRILNYGYTF; cdr3_nt: TGTGCCTCCCGGATTCTCAACTATGGCTACACCTTC; clone_size: .; j_call: TRBJ1-2; d_call: .; v_call: TRBV30
cdr3_aa: CASSIAKKGVSGNEQYF; cdr3_nt: TGTGCCAGTAGTATAGCGAAGAAGGGTGTTAGCGGGAACGAGCAGTACTTC; clone_size: .; j_call: TRBJ2-7; d_call: TRBD2; v_call: TRBV19
cdr3_aa: CASSPDRGETQYF; cdr3_nt: TGTGCCAGCAGCCCCGACAGGGGTGAGACCCAGTACTTC; clone_size: .; j_call: TRBJ2-5; d_call: TRBD1; v_call: TRBV14
cdr3_aa: CAFERGGKETQYF; cdr3_nt: TGTGCCTTTGAGCGGGGGGGCAAAGAGACCCAGTACTTC; clone_size: .; j_call: TRBJ2-5; d_call: TRBD2; v_call: TRBV30
cdr3_aa: CASSLSATHEQYF; cdr3_nt: TGTGCCAGCAGCCTATCAGCGACCCACGAGCAGTACTTC; clone_size: .; j_call: TRBJ2-7; d_call: .; v_call: TRBV11-2
cdr3_aa: CASSQDHGSLEAFF; cdr3_nt: TGCGCCAGCAGCCAAGATCATGGGTCTTTGGAAGCTTTCTTT; clone_size: .; j_call: TRBJ1-1; d_call: .; v_call: TRBV4-3
cdr3_aa: CSALDGLNTEAFF; cdr3_nt: TGCAGCGCTTTGGACGGACTGAACACTGAAGCTTTCTTT; clone_size: .; j_call: TRBJ1-1; d_call: .; v_call: TRBV29-1
cdr3_aa: CASSAEGLADTDTRYF; cdr3_nt: TGTGCCAGCAGCGCAGAAGGACTAGCGGACACAGATACGCGGTATTTT; clone_size: .; j_call: TRBJ2-3; d_call: TRBD2; v_call: TRBV9
cdr3_aa: CASSPPAENTGELFF; cdr3_nt: TGTGCCAGCTCACCACCAGCCGAAAACACCGGGGAGCTGTTTTTT; clone_size: .; j_call: TRBJ2-2; d_call: .; v_call: TRBV18
cdr3_aa: CASSSGLAGAYEQYF; cdr3_nt: TGTGCCAGCAGCTCAGGACTAGCGGGAGCGTACGAGCAGTACTTC; clone_size: .; j_call: TRBJ2-7; d_call: TRBD2; v_call: TRBV5-5
cdr3_aa: CASSARAHQPQHF; cdr3_nt: TGTGCCAGCAGCGCAAGGGCCCATCAGCCCCAGCATTTT; clone_size: .; j_call: TRBJ1-5; d_call: .; v_call: TRBV7-2
cdr3_aa: CASSLVSSPDTQYF; cdr3_nt: TGTGCCAGCAGCTTGGTTAGTTCCCCAGATACGCAGTATTTT; clone_size: .; j_call: TRBJ2-3; d_call: .; v_call: TRBV5-6
cdr3_aa: CAWSGASGMYNEQFF; cdr3_nt: TGTGCCTGGAGTGGGGCTAGCGGTATGTACAATGAGCAGTTCTTC; clone_size: .; j_call: TRBJ2-1; d_call: TRBD2; v_call: TRBV30
cdr3_aa: CASSPSGGTYEQYF; cdr3_nt: TGTGCCAGCAGCCCTAGCGGGGGGACCTACGAGCAGTACTTC; clone_size: .; j_call: TRBJ2-7; d_call: TRBD2; v_call: TRBV7-9
cdr3_aa: CASSYTSGTEDEQFF; cdr3_nt: TGCGCCAGCAGCTATACTAGCGGAACTGAGGATGAGCAGTTCTTC; clone_size: .; j_call: TRBJ2-1; d_call: TRBD2; v_call: TRBV5-1
cdr3_aa: CASSASGSSYEQYF; cdr3_nt: TGTGCCAGCAGTGCGAGCGGGAGCTCCTACGAGCAGTACTTC; clone_size: .; j_call: TRBJ2-7; d_call: TRBD2; v_call: TRBV28
cdr3_aa: CASSDDRRNQPQHF; cdr3_nt: TGTGCCAGCAGTGATGACAGGCGTAATCAGCCCCAGCATTTT; clone_size: .; j_call: TRBJ1-5; d_call: .; v_call: TRBV2
cdr3_aa: CASSSIALNTEAFF; cdr3_nt: TGTGCCAGCAGCTCTATAGCCTTGAACACTGAAGCTTTCTTT; clone_size: .; j_call: TRBJ1-1; d_call: .; v_call: TRBV11-2
cdr3_aa: CASSGGSGGEKLFF; cdr3_nt: TGTGCCAGCAGTGGGGGGTCCGGAGGTGAAAAACTGTTTTTT; clone_size: .; j_call: TRBJ1-4; d_call: .; v_call: TRBV6-1
cdr3_aa: CASSYSRGRSYEQYF; cdr3_nt: TGTGCCAGCAGTTACTCGAGGGGCAGGAGCTACGAGCAGTACTTC; clone_size: .; j_call: TRBJ2-7; d_call: .; v_call: TRBV6-5
cdr3_aa: CASGPMVSSYGYTF; cdr3_nt: TGTGCCAGCGGGCCCATGGTCTCGTCATATGGCTACACCTTC; clone_size: .; j_call: TRBJ1-2; d_call: .; v_call: TRBV5-6
cdr3_aa: CSANSASSYEQYF; cdr3_nt: TGCAGCGCCAACTCCGCTTCCTCCTACGAGCAGTACTTC; clone_size: .; j_call: TRBJ2-7; d_call: .; v_call: TRBV29-1
cdr3_aa: CASSSGGAFNEQFF; cdr3_nt: TGTGCCAGCAGTAGCGGGGGAGCCTTCAATGAGCAGTTCTTC; clone_size: .; j_call: TRBJ2-1; d_call: TRBD2; v_call: TRBV6-5
cdr3_aa: CASSLPDSYNEQFF; cdr3_nt: TGTGCCAGCAGCTTGCCGGACAGTTACAATGAGCAGTTCTTC; clone_size: .; j_call: TRBJ2-1; d_call: .; v_call: TRBV5-4
cdr3_aa: CASSTDRGSYEQYF; cdr3_nt: TGTGCCAGTAGCACGGACAGGGGTTCCTACGAGCAGTACTTC; clone_size: .; j_call: TRBJ2-7; d_call: TRBD1; v_call: TRBV19